Listed below are T cell receptor beta chains from one sample, sequenced in a study of T cells in Graves' hyperthyroidism and ophthalmopathy. In TCRdb, the multiplex PCR reads were re-called with MiXCR into one record per CDR3 protein. The table has about 520,000 distinct CDR3 sequences, around 22% seen once. Sequenced: blood. Receptors were obtained from a woman in her twenties or thirties with Graves' ophthalmopathy. The CDR3 runs from the conserved cysteine through the conserved F or W. The D gene is left open where the match is weak. Some rows mark clone size as missing; the rest say once, few, many or name a class of expanded clone.

V: TRBV12-3/TRBV12-4; J: TRBJ1-2; size: many; D: TRBD1; CDR3: CASSLPRDRGDTDYGYTF; DNA: TGTGCCAGCAGCCTCCCCCGGGACAGGGGAGACACGGACTATGGCTACACCTTC
V: TRBV11-2; J: TRBJ1-2; size: many; D: TRBD1; CDR3: CASSLVRGQGLAYGYTF; DNA: TGTGCCAGCAGCTTAGTCAGGGGACAGGGGTTGGCCTATGGCTACACCTTC
V: TRBV19; J: TRBJ2-2; size: many; D: .; CDR3: CATRLGGELFF; DNA: TGTGCCACCAGACTTGGGGGGGAGCTGTTTTTT
V: TRBV7-8; J: TRBJ1-1; size: many; D: TRBD1; CDR3: CASSVVPGQGNTEAFF; DNA: TGTGCCAGCAGCGTAGTTCCGGGACAGGGGAACACTGAAGCTTTCTTT
V: TRBV28; J: TRBJ2-7; size: many; D: .; CDR3: CASRSNYEQYF; DNA: TGTGCCAGCAGAAGTAACTACGAGCAGTACTTC
V: TRBV6-5; J: TRBJ1-2; size: many; D: .; CDR3: CASSYAANYGYTF; DNA: TGTGCCAGCAGTTACGCAGCTAACTATGGCTACACCTTC
V: TRBV3-1; J: TRBJ2-6; size: .; D: TRBD1; CDR3: CASSPGTGVSGANVLTF; DNA: TGTGCCAGCAGCCCCGGGACAGGCGTCTCTGGGGCCAACGTCCTGACTTTC
V: TRBV27; J: TRBJ2-7; size: many; D: TRBD1; CDR3: CASSYLFGQGAYEQYF; DNA: TGTGCCAGCAGTTACCTATTCGGACAGGGAGCCTACGAGCAGTACTTC
V: TRBV28; J: TRBJ1-2; size: many; D: .; CDR3: CASRTPATAINYGYTF; DNA: TGTGCCAGCAGGACACCGGCGACCGCTATTAACTATGGCTACACCTTC
V: TRBV12-3/TRBV12-4; J: TRBJ2-6; size: few; D: .; CDR3: CASRDWAGANVLTF; DNA: TGTGCCAGCAGGGACTGGGCTGGGGCCAACGTCCTGACTTTC
V: TRBV7-8; J: TRBJ2-5; size: .; D: .; CDR3: CASSSYAGWGETQYF; DNA: TGTGCCAGCAGCAGCTATGCGGGGTGGGGAGAGACCCAGTACTTC
V: TRBV6-1; J: TRBJ1-2; size: few; D: .; CDR3: CASTPKPSLGYTF; DNA: TGTGCCAGCACCCCTAAACCGTCCCTGGGCTACACCTTC
V: TRBV30; J: TRBJ2-5; size: many; D: .; CDR3: CAWSRLRDETQYF; DNA: TGTGCCTGGAGTCGGCTCCGGGACGAGACCCAGTACTTC
V: TRBV28; J: TRBJ1-1; size: .; D: TRBD1; CDR3: CAISLWAGQGGGTEAFF; DNA: TGTGCCATCAGTTTATGGGCCGGACAGGGTGGGGGCACTGAAGCTTTCTTT
V: TRBV28; J: TRBJ2-7; size: many; D: .; CDR3: CASSTDSQTSYEQYF; DNA: TGTGCCAGCAGTACGGACAGCCAGACCTCCTACGAGCAGTACTTC
V: TRBV7-8; J: TRBJ2-2; size: many; D: TRBD2; CDR3: CASSRGGEANTGELFF; DNA: TGTGCCAGCAGCCGCGGGGGAGAAGCGAACACCGGGGAGCTGTTTTTT
V: TRBV12-3/TRBV12-4; J: TRBJ1-2; size: few; D: .; CDR3: CASSLAGGGSNYGYTF; DNA: TGTGCCAGCAGTTTAGCGGGGGGGGGATCCAACTATGGCTACACCTTC
V: TRBV29-1; J: TRBJ2-7; size: few; D: .; CDR3: CSVEITYEQYF; DNA: TGCAGCGTTGAGATCACCTACGAGCAGTACTTC
V: TRBV12-3/TRBV12-4; J: TRBJ2-7; size: .; D: .; CDR3: CASSLGVGNSYEQYF; DNA: TGTGCCAGCAGTTTAGGGGTGGGCAATTCCTACGAGCAGTACTTC
V: TRBV6-1; J: TRBJ1-2; size: .; D: TRBD1; CDR3: CASSEATGGEWAYGYTF; DNA: TGTGCCAGCAGTGAAGCTACAGGGGGCGAATGGGCTTATGGCTACACCTTC
V: TRBV29-1; J: TRBJ1-1; size: many; D: TRBD1; CDR3: CSASGGRGTEAFF; DNA: TGCAGCGCATCAGGGGGACGGGGCACTGAAGCTTTCTTT
V: TRBV12-3/TRBV12-4; J: TRBJ1-2; size: .; D: TRBD1; CDR3: CASSPNRGFHYGYTF; DNA: TGTGCCAGCAGTCCTAACAGGGGTTTTCACTATGGCTACACCTTC
V: TRBV28; J: TRBJ2-7; size: many; D: .; CDR3: CASSFPRTGSSYEQYF; DNA: TGTGCCAGCAGTTTCCCCCGGACGGGGAGCTCCTACGAGCAGTACTTC
V: TRBV20-1; J: TRBJ2-6; size: few; D: .; CDR3: CSASAGANVLTF; DNA: TGCAGTGCTAGCGCGGGGGCCAACGTCCTGACTTTC
V: TRBV6-1; J: TRBJ2-5; size: many; D: .; CDR3: CASTRKETQYF; DNA: TGTGCCAGCACTAGGAAAGAGACCCAGTACTTC
V: TRBV12-5; J: TRBJ2-6; size: few; D: .; CDR3: CASGLEGRRPFSGANVLTF; DNA: TGTGCTAGTGGTTTGGAGGGACGGCGGCCATTCTCTGGGGCCAACGTCCTGACTTTC